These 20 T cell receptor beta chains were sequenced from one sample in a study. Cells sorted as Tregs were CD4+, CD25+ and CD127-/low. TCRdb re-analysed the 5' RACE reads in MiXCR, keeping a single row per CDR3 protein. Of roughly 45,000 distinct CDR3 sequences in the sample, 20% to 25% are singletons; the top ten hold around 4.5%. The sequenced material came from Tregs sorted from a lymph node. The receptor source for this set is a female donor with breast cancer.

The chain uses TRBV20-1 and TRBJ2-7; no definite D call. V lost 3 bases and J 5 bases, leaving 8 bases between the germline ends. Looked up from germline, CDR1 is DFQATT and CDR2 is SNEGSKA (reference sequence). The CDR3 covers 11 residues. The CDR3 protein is CSARASNEQYF. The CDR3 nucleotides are TGCAGTGCTAGGGCTAGTAACGAGCAGTACTTC.

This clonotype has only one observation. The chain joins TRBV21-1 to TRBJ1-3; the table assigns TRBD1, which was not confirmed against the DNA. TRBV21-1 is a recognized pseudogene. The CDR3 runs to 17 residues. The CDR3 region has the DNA TGTGCCAGCAGCGAAGACACACTGGGGACAGATGGAAACACCATATATTTT. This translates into CASSEDTLGTDGNTIYF.

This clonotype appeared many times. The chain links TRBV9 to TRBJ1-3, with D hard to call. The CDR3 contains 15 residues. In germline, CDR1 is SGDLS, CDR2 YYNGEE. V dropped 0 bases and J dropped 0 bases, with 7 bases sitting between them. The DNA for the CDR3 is TGTGCCAGCAGCGTAGTAGGACGCTCTGGAAACACCATATATTTT. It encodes CASSVVGRSGNTIYF.

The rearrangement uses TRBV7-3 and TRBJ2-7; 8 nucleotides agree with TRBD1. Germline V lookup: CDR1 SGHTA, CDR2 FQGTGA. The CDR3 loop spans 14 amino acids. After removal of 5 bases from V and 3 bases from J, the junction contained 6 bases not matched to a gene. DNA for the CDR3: TGTGCCAGCAGCCCTGGACAGGGTAACTACGAGCAGTACTTC. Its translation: CASSPGQGNYEQYF.

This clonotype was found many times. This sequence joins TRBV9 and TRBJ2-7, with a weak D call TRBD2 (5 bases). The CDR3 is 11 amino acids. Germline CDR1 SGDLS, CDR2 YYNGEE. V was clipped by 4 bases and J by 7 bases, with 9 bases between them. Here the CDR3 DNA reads TGTGCCAGCAGCAGCCGGGGTGAGCAGTACTTC. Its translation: CASSSRGEQYF.

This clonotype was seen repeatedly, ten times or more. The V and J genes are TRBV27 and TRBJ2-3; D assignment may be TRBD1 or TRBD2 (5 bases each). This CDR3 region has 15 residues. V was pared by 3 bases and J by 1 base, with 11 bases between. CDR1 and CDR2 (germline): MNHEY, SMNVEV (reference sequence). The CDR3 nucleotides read TGTGCCAGCAGTTTCCGGGGCGCTCGCACAGATACGCAGTATTTT. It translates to CASSFRGARTDTQYF.

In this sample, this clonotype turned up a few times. CDR3 amino acids: CASSFAGEYEQFF. The DNA of the CDR3 is TGTGCCAGCAGCTTTGCGGGAGAATATGAGCAGTTCTTC. The chain uses TRBV7-9 and TRBJ2-1; TRBD2 agrees at 7 bases. Trimming took 3 bases from V and 8 from J; bases not matched to a gene: 4. Germline V gives CDR1 SEHNR, CDR2 FQNEAQ (reference sequence). CDR3 length equals 13 residues.

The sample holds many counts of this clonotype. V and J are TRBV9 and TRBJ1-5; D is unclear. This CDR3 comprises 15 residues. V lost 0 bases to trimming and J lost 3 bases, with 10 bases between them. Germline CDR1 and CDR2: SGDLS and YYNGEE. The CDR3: CASSVEARDNQPQHF. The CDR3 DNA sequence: TGTGCCAGCAGCGTAGAGGCACGGGACAATCAGCCCCAGCATTTT.

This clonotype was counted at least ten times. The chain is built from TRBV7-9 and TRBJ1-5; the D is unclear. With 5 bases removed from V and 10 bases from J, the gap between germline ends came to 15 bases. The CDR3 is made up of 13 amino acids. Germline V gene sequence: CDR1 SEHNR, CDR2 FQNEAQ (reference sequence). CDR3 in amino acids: CASSPTAGGPQHF. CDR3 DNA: TGTGCCAGCAGCCCAACGGCGGGCGGACCCCAGCATTTT.

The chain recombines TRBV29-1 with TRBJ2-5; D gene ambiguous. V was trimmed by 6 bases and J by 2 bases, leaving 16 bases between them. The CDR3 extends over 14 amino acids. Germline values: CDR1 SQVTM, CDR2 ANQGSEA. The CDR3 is CSVKDGGVQETQYF. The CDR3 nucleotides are TGCAGCGTGAAGGACGGCGGAGTACAAGAGACCCAGTACTTC.

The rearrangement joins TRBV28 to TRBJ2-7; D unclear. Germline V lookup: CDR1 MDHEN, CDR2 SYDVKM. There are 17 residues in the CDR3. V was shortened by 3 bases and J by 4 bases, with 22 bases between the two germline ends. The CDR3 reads CASSLGRTPRAFYEQYF. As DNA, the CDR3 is TGTGCCAGCAGTTTGGGTAGGACCCCTAGGGCCTTTTACGAGCAGTACTTC.

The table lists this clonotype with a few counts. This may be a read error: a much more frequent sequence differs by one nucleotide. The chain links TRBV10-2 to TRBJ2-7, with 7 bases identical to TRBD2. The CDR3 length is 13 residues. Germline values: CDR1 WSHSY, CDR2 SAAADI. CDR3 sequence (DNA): TGCTCCAGCAGTGTTGGGGGGGCCTACGAGCAGTACTTC. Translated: CSSSVGGAYEQYF.

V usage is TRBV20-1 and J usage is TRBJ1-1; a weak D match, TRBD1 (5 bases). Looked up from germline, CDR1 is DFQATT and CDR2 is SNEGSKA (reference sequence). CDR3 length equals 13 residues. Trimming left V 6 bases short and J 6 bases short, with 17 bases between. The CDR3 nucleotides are TGCAGTGCCCTTGATTCGAGGGGATCTGAAGCTTTCTTT. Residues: CSALDSRGSEAFF.

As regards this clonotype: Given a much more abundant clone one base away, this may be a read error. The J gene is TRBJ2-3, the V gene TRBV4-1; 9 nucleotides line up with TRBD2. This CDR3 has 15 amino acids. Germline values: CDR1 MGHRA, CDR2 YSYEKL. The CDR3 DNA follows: TGCGCCGGCAGCCGTTTAGCGGGAGCCGGAGATACGCAGTATTTT. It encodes CAGSRLAGAGDTQYF.

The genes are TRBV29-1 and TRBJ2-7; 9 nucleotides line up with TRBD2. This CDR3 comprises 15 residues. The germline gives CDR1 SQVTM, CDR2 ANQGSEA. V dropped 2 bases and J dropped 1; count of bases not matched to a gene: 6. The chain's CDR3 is CSVEQTSGQSYEQYF. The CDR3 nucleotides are TGCAGCGTTGAACAGACTAGCGGACAATCCTACGAGCAGTACTTC.

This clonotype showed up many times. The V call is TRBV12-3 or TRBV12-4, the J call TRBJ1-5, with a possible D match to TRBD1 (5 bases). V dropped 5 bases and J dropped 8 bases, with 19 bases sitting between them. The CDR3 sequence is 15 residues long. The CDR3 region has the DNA TGTGCCAGCAGTCCCCGGGGGGTTCCGTCAAAGCCCCAGCATTTT. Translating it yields CASSPRGVPSKPQHF.

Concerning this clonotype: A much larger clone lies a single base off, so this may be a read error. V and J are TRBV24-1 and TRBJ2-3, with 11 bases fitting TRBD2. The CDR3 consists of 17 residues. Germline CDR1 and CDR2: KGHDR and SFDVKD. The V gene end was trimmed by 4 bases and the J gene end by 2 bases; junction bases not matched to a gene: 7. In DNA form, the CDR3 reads TGTGCCACCAGTGACGCGATGACTAGCGGGACCACAGATACGCAGTATTTT. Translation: CATSDAMTSGTTDTQYF.

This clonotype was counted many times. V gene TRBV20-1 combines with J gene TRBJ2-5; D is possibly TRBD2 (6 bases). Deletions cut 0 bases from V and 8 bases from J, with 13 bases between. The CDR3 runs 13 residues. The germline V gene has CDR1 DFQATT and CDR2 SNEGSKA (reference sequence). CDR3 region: CSARDTSLPTQYF. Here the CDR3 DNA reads TGCAGTGCTAGAGACACTAGCCTCCCTACCCAGTACTTC.

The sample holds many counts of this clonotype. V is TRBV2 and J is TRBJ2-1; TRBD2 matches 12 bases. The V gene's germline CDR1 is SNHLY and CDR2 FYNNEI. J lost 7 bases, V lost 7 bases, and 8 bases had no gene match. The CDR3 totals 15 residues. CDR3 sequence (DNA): TGTGCCAGCAAGGGGCTAGCGGGAGGGCCGAATGAGCAGTTCTTC. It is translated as CASKGLAGGPNEQFF.

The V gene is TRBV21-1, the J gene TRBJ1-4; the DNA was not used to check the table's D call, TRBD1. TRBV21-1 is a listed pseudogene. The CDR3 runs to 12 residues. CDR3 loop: CASSNPDRLLFF. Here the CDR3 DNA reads TGTGCCAGCAGCAACCCGGACAGGTTACTGTTTTTT.